The entry below describes one TCR beta chain. Its antigen is not known. Only in-frame clones appear in the TCRdb table, and some are missing; sequencing was by immunoSEQ multiplex PCR. The sample holds 13,000 to 15,000 clones; 76% are singletons and the top ten take approximately 25%. CD4+ T cells specific for antigen were expanded with viral peptide pools by the ViraFEST assay before sequencing. Cells that had been cultured for ten to eleven days were the source of isolated CD4+ T cells. The individual was infected with SARS-CoV-2 between March and December 2020, as confirmed by PCR. Participants were given two doses of BNT162b2 or mRNA-1273 vaccine. These data belong to a study of vaccination effects on CD4 cells after COVID-19. As for the study in general: Post-vaccine draws lagged the second dose by a median of 72 days. Study-wide results and caveats: In convalescents, spike-reactive clones (those seen post-vaccine) were mainly new vaccine-induced clones.

This CDR3 has 14 amino acids. Per the germline V gene, CDR1 is SGHRS and CDR2 is YFSETQ. The V and J ends lost 0 bases and 0 bases respectively, with 6 bases between them. V gene TRBV5-1 combines with J gene TRBJ1-1, with D perhaps TRBD1 (5 bases). The TCR originated in a human donor who had a prior SARS-CoV-2 infection. Sequenced material: CD4+ T cells from PBMCs cultured with HCoV-NL63 spike peptides, taken after COVID-19 vaccination. The CDR3 region has the DNA TGCGCCAGCAGCTTGGGACAGATGAACACTGAAGCTTTCTTT. It is translated as CASSLGQMNTEAFF.